The clone carrying this TCR beta chain was observed at least ten times. Its antigen remains unidentified. The record originates from a study of T cell repertoires in cytomegalovirus infection. Study at large: Indicated by public TCR beta signatures were CMV infection and matching HLA type. Whole-study results and caveats: The ex vivo response was dominated by HLA-C-restricted CMV-specific TCR beta clonotypes. Carriers of CMV and the relevant HLA type were discriminated by public TCR beta frequency.

TCRdb reanalysed the reads using MiXCR and keeps one entry per CDR3 protein. The table lists approximately 240,000 distinct CDR3 sequences, about 12% of them singletons. Germline CDR1 SGHTA, CDR2 FQGTGA. The CDR3 consists of 15 residues. Trimming at V came to 5 bases and at J to 2 bases, leaving 7 bases not matched to a gene. The sample comprised PBMCs. This clonotype was obtained from a human donor in good health (CMV status not recorded). Some clones in this sample may be carry-over from other donors' samples. The chain combines TRBV7-3 with TRBJ2-5, with 8 bases fitting TRBD1. The CDR3 DNA is TGTGCCAGCAGCCTGGGACAGGCGGTACAAGAGACCCAGTACTTC. This codes for CASSLGQAVQETQYF.